Each of the 27 T cell receptor beta chains below was sequenced from the same sample in a study of T cell changes during pregnancy in multiple sclerosis. Libraries were prepared by immunoSEQ multiplex PCR; TCRdb keeps only in-frame clonotypes and omits some of them. The data contain tens of thousands of clones, approximately 86% of them singletons. Sequenced here: CD4+ T cells from peripheral blood mononuclear cells, sampled in the second trimester of pregnancy. The receptors stem from a female donor in good health, enrolled as a control in a pregnancy study.

The J gene is TRBJ2-2, the V gene TRBV7-3, with D perhaps matching TRBD2 (6 bases). Germline CDR1 is SGHTA and CDR2 is FQGTGA. The CDR3 sequence is 16 residues long. V was trimmed by 0 bases and J by 4 bases, leaving 12 bases between them. CDR3 bases: TGTGCCAGCAGCTTAACGGGGGGTAGTGGCACCGGGGAGCTGTTTTTT. Translating gives CASSLTGGSGTGELFF.

The chain has TRBV2 and TRBJ2-7, with 8 bases that match TRBD1. Per germline, CDR1 SNHLY and CDR2 FYNNEI. V shed 8 bases and J 5 bases; nucleotides not matched to a gene: 8. The CDR3 spans 13 residues. In DNA, the CDR3 is TGTGCCAGCGATGAGACAGGGGTCAACGAGCAGTACTTC. Protein: CASDETGVNEQYF. Full variable domain (rest looked up from reference TRBV2 and TRBJ2-7): EPEVTQTPSHQVTQMGQEVILRCVPISNHLYFYWYRQILGQKVEFLVSFYNNEISEKSEIFDDQFSVERPDGSNFTLKIRSTKLEDSAMYFCASDETGVNEQYFGPGTRLTVT.

This rearrangement joins TRBV7-8 to TRBJ2-1, with 10 bases that match TRBD2. The germline gives CDR1 SGHVS, CDR2 FQNEAQ. The CDR3 has 15 amino acids. V lost 6 bases to trimming and J lost 3 bases; unmatched junction nucleotides: 5. The CDR3 DNA is TGTGCCAGCAGAACTAGCGGGGTGCTCTACAATGAGCAGTTCTTC. Translating gives CASRTSGVLYNEQFF.

This sequence joins TRBV6-4 and TRBJ2-1; 8 bases map to TRBD2. Germline values: CDR1 MRHNA, CDR2 SNTAGT. This CDR3 contains 15 residues. J gave up 4 bases and V 3 bases, and 5 bases lay outside the gene matches. CDR3 sequence: CASSEGGGGYNEQFF. The CDR3 nucleotides are TGTGCCAGCAGTGAGGGCGGCGGGGGGTACAATGAGCAGTTCTTC.

The CDR3 DNA is TGTGCCAGTAGTATAGGTAGCGGGGCAGCTTACGAGCAGTACTTC. It codes for CASSIGSGAAYEQYF. The rearrangement joins TRBV19 to TRBJ2-7; 8 bases agree with TRBD2. The V segment lost 1 base and the J segment 4 bases; nucleotides outside the gene matches: 6. This CDR3 is 15 amino acids long. The V gene's germline CDR1 is LNHDA and CDR2 SQIVND (reference sequence).

The chain employs TRBV7-3 and TRBJ2-4; a possible D gene is TRBD2 (7 bases). This CDR3 contains 16 residues. Trimming took 1 base from V and 2 from J, leaving 12 bases between them. The germline V gene has CDR1 SGHTA and CDR2 FQGTGA. CDR3 amino acids: CASSLSGGMSKNIQYF. CDR3 bases: TGTGCCAGCAGCTTAAGCGGGGGCATGTCCAAAAACATTCAGTACTTC.

The chain has TRBV21-1 and TRBJ2-2; the listed D gene, TRBD1, was not tested against the DNA. TRBV21-1 is marked as a pseudogene. The CDR3 contains 17 residues. CDR3 coding DNA: TGTGCCAGCAGCAAGGGACAGGGAAGGAGAAACACCGGGGAGCTGTTTTTT. It is translated as CASSKGQGRRNTGELFF.

This chain joins TRBV5-5 and TRBJ1-4; 10 bases are shared with TRBD1. J was trimmed by 8 bases and V by 5 bases; bases with no gene match: 9. The CDR3 loop spans 15 amino acids. CDR1 is SGHKS and CDR2 is YYEKEE in the germline V gene (reference sequence). The chain's CDR3 is CASSLGTGVGEKLFF. CDR3 nucleotides: TGTGCCAGCAGTCTTGGGACAGGGGTAGGGGAAAAACTGTTTTTT. The entire variable domain, with the rest obtained from reference TRBV5-5 and TRBJ1-4, is as follows: DAGVTQSPTHLIKTRGQQVTLRCSPISGHKSVSWYQQVLGQGPQFIFQYYEKEERGRGNFPDRFSARQFPNYSSELNVNALLLGDSALYLCASSLGTGVGEKLFFGSGTQLSVL.

V and J are TRBV19 and TRBJ1-5; possibly TRBD1 for D (5 bases). This CDR3 is 15 amino acids long. V lost 4 bases and J lost 3, with 13 bases in between. Looked up from germline, CDR1 is LNHDA and CDR2 is SQIVND (reference sequence). The CDR3 DNA sequence: TGTGCCAGTAGTAGGACGGGGGGTAACAATCAGCCCCAGCATTTT. Translation gives CASSRTGGNNQPQHF.

J is TRBJ1-6 and V is TRBV5-4; D gene unclear. The germline CDR1 and CDR2 sequences are SGHNT and YYREEE (reference sequence). Trimming pared 0 bases from V and 0 bases from J, leaving 13 bases between. The CDR3 consists of 18 residues. CDR3 coding DNA: TGTGCCAGCAGCTTGGCCGAGTCGGGGAGCTCCTATAATTCACCCCTCCACTTT. It yields the protein CASSLAESGSSYNSPLHF.

The V call is TRBV15, the J call TRBJ2-1, with 9 nucleotides matching TRBD2. The CDR3 contains 15 residues. The V gene end was trimmed by 5 bases and the J gene end by 10 bases; junction bases not matched to a gene: 12. Germline CDR1 reads LNHNV; CDR2 reads YYDKDF (reference sequence). The CDR3 here is CATSFGGRDQGEQFF. The CDR3 DNA is TGTGCCACCAGCTTTGGCGGGAGGGACCAGGGGGAGCAGTTCTTC.

The genes are TRBV5-1 and TRBJ1-1, with D unclear. Deletions cut 0 bases from V and 1 base from J, with 10 bases between. Germline V CDR1 and CDR2: SGHRS, YFSETQ. The CDR3 contains 15 residues. The CDR3 nucleotides are TGCGCCAGCAGCTTGGACAGAGTTTCGAACACTGAAGCTTTCTTT. This encodes CASSLDRVSNTEAFF.

The chain links TRBV5-1 to TRBJ2-5, with TRBD2 matching over 7 bases. The CDR3 loop spans 15 amino acids. Trimming took 1 base from V and 2 from J; bases not matched to a gene: 5. Looked up from germline, CDR1 is SGHRS and CDR2 is YFSETQ. This chain's CDR3 is CASSLTSEAQETQYF. CDR3 in DNA: TGCGCCAGCAGCTTGACTAGCGAGGCACAAGAGACCCAGTACTTC.

This clone was recorded only once. CDR3 bases: TGTGCCAGCAGTCCCCAGCGGGCGCTAGCGAATGAGCAGTTCTTC. The encoded protein is CASSPQRALANEQFF. J is TRBJ2-1 and V is TRBV27; tentative D call: TRBD2 (6 bases). CDR1 and CDR2 (germline): MNHEY, SMNVEV (reference sequence). Trimming shortened V by 5 bases and J by 7 bases, and 18 bases separated the two germline ends. The CDR3 runs 15 residues.

This clone was found a few times. The genes are TRBV4-1 and TRBJ1-4; TRBD1 aligns across 7 bases. This CDR3 has 14 amino acids. V was pared by 4 bases and J by 5 bases, with 4 bases of the junction left unmatched. The germline gives CDR1 MGHRA, CDR2 YSYEKL. This chain's CDR3 is CASSRPDRNEKLFF. The CDR3 nucleotides are TGCGCCAGCAGCCGCCCGGACAGGAATGAAAAACTGTTTTTT.

A single count supports this clone. The CDR3 DNA sequence: TGTGCCAGCAGTGGGGGGCTTCGAGAAAAACTGTTTTTT. It translates to CASSGGLREKLFF. This sequence joins TRBV6-1 and TRBJ1-4; TRBD1 might be the D (6 bases). Germline V gene data show CDR1 as MNHNS and CDR2 as SASEGT. V lost 4 bases to trimming and J lost 8 bases, with 11 bases between them. The CDR3 length is 13 residues.

The gene calls are TRBV2 and TRBJ2-5; TRBD1 aligns across 8 bases. Trimming at V came to 11 bases and at J to 2 bases, leaving 7 bases not matched to a gene. The CDR3 loop spans 13 amino acids. Germline V lookup: CDR1 SNHLY, CDR2 FYNNEI. This CDR3 is CASRDRIQETQYF. CDR3 sequence (DNA): TGTGCCTCTCGGGACAGGATTCAAGAGACCCAGTACTTC. Using reference TRBV2 and TRBJ2-5 for the parts outside the CDR3, the full variable domain is EPEVTQTPSHQVTQMGQEVILRCVPISNHLYFYWYRQILGQKVEFLVSFYNNEISEKSEIFDDQFSVERPDGSNFTLKIRSTKLEDSAMYFCASRDRIQETQYFGPGTRLLVL.

On this clone: Other DNA sequences in this sample translate to the same CDR3. This sequence joins TRBV5-1 and TRBJ2-7; weak D call: TRBD1 (5 bases). Germline lookup yields CDR1 SGHRS and CDR2 YFSETQ. V lost 2 bases and J 4 bases, leaving 7 bases between the germline ends. CDR3 size: 12 residues. The CDR3 bases are TGCGCCAGCAGCTTTGACAGATACGAGCAGTACTTC. Protein: CASSFDRYEQYF.

This chain uses TRBV9 with TRBJ1-1, with D possibly TRBD1 on 5 matching bases. The germline V gene encodes CDR1 SGDLS and CDR2 YYNGEE. With 4 bases removed from V and 4 bases from J, the gap between germline ends came to 17 bases. The CDR3 is made up of 15 amino acids. The CDR3 here is CASSPDISRGTEAFF. The DNA of the CDR3 is TGTGCCAGCAGCCCGGACATTTCTAGGGGCACTGAAGCTTTCTTT.

The V call is TRBV10-3, the J call TRBJ2-1; 8 nucleotides align to TRBD1. J gave up 4 bases and V 2 bases, and 4 bases lay outside the gene matches. This CDR3 spans 15 amino acids. CDR1 is ENHRY, CDR2 SYGVKD, per germline. DNA for the CDR3: TGTGCCATCAGTGAGGGACAGGGAGGATACAATGAGCAGTTCTTC. Its translation: CAISEGQGGYNEQFF.

The chain joins TRBV9 to TRBJ1-5, with 7 bases lining up with TRBD1. V gave up 4 bases and J gave up 2 bases; unmatched junction bases: 6. The CDR3 contains 15 residues. Germline V lookup: CDR1 SGDLS, CDR2 YYNGEE. DNA for the CDR3: TGTGCCAGCAGCCCTACAGGGGCCGGCAATCAGCCCCAGCATTTT. Residues: CASSPTGAGNQPQHF.

The chain carries TRBV9 and TRBJ1-2; 10 positions agree with TRBD1. Germline V lookup: CDR1 SGDLS, CDR2 YYNGEE. The V segment lost 0 bases and the J segment 2 bases; nucleotides outside the gene matches: 10. This CDR3 region has 18 residues. The CDR3 sequence: CASSVGGTGVGGNYGYTF. DNA for the CDR3: TGTGCCAGCAGCGTAGGTGGGACAGGGGTCGGGGGAAACTATGGCTACACCTTC.

This clone showed up just a few times. V and J are TRBV18 and TRBJ2-7; TRBD2 is a possible D gene (9 bases). Germline CDR1 reads KGHSH; CDR2 reads LQKENI. The germline V and J ends were trimmed by 3 bases and 4 bases, with 28 bases remaining between them. The CDR3 contains 19 residues. The CDR3, as DNA: TGTGCCAGCTCACCGGAGATCGTGGCGGGGGGGGACAGGCTGTACGAGCAGTACTTC. This encodes CASSPEIVAGGDRLYEQYF.

Only one count was recorded for this clone. The chain couples TRBV19 to TRBJ2-7, with D tentatively TRBD2 (6 bases). The CDR3 length is 14 residues. The germline V gene encodes CDR1 LNHDA and CDR2 SQIVND (reference sequence). Trimming removed 5 bases from V and 5 bases from J, with 16 bases in between. CDR3 in DNA: TGTGCCAGTAGTGGAGGGACGGCTGTGGACGAGCAGTACTTC. Translating it yields CASSGGTAVDEQYF.

V and J are TRBV11-1 and TRBJ1-1; maybe TRBD1 (5 bases). This CDR3 spans 14 amino acids. Germline-derived CDR1 and CDR2 are SGHAT and FQDESV (reference sequence). The V gene lost 1 base and the J gene lost 6 bases, with 12 bases spanning the gap. CDR3 protein: CASSLGRGNPEAFF. CDR3 in DNA: TGTGCCAGCAGCTTAGGTAGGGGAAACCCTGAAGCTTTCTTT.

V and J are TRBV12-5 and TRBJ2-3; the match to TRBD2 covers 13 bases. In germline, CDR1 is LGHNT, CDR2 FRNRAP. The CDR3 consists of 15 residues. V lost 6 bases and J lost 9; bases outside the gene matches: 9. CDR3 region: CASGGLAGASGTQYF. CDR3 in DNA: TGTGCTAGTGGCGGACTAGCGGGGGCCTCCGGCACGCAGTATTTT.

This clone was counted a few times. The chain uses TRBV5-6 and TRBJ1-2; 7 bases fit TRBD1. Germline V gives CDR1 SGHDT, CDR2 YYEEEE. The CDR3 length is 14 residues. V lost 2 bases, J lost 7 bases, and 8 bases stayed unmatched. Written as DNA, the CDR3 is TGTGCCAGCAGCTTCCCAACAGGGGCGGTTGGCTACACCTTC. Its translation: CASSFPTGAVGYTF.